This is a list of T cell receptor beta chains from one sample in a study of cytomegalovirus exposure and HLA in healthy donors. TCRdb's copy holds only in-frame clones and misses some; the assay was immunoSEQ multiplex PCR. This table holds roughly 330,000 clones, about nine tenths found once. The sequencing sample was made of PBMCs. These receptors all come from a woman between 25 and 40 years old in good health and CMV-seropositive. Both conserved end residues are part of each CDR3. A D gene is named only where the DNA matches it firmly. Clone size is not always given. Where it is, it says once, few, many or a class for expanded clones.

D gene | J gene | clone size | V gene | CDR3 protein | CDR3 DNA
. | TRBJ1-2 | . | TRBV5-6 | CASSLGGGSLLNGYTF | TGTGCCAGCAGCTTGGGTGGAGGGTCCTTATTAAATGGCTACACCTTC
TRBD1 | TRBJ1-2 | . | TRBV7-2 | CASSLGQQKTSYGYTF | TGTGCCAGCAGTCTGGGACAGCAAAAAACCAGCTATGGCTACACCTTC
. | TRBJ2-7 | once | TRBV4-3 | CASSLQDHSYEQYF | TGCGCCAGCAGCCTTCAGGACCATTCCTACGAGCAGTACTTC
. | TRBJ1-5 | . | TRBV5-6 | CASTAGRNQPQHF | TGTGCCAGCACCGCTGGCCGCAATCAGCCCCAGCATTTT
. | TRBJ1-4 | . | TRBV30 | CAWSVRGGVLFF | TGTGCCTGGAGTGTACGAGGGGGAGTACTGTTTTTT
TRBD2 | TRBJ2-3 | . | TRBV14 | CASSRRLAEAQYF | TGTGCCAGCAGCCGCCGACTAGCAGAAGCGCAGTATTTT
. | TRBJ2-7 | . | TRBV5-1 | CASSLAWGNYEQYF | TGCGCCAGCAGCTTGGCCTGGGGCAACTACGAGCAGTACTTC
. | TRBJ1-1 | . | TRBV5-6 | CASSPTTGFGNTEAFF | TGTGCCAGCAGCCCGACTACAGGGTTTGGTAACACTGAAGCTTTCTTT
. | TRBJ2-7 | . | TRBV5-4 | CASSSLAGAVGEQYF | TGTGCCAGCAGCTCCCTGGCAGGGGCGGTGGGCGAGCAGTACTTC
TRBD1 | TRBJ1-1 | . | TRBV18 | CASSEQTGETEAFF | TGTGCCAGCTCAGAGCAGACAGGGGAGACTGAAGCTTTCTTT
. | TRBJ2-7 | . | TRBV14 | CASSQERGGRSYEQYF | TGTGCCAGCAGCCAAGAGAGAGGGGGTAGGTCCTACGAGCAGTACTTC
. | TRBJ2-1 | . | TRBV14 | CASSQGTVLDEQFF | TGTGCCAGCAGCCAAGGAACGGTCCTGGATGAGCAGTTCTTC
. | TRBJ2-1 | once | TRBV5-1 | CASGWGALGNEQFF | TGCGCCAGCGGGTGGGGGGCGCTTGGCAATGAGCAGTTCTTC
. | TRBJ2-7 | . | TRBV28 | CASSLSGYEQYF | TGTGCCAGCAGTTTGTCAGGCTACGAGCAGTACTTC
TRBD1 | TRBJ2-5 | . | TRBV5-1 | CASSFSYGQGQETQYF | TGCGCCAGCAGCTTCTCCTATGGACAGGGACAAGAGACCCAGTACTTC
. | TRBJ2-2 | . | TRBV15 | CATSREAPLSEHPGELFF | TGTGCCACCAGCAGAGAGGCACCCCTTAGCGAACACCCCGGGGAGCTGTTTTTT
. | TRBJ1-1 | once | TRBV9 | CASSVEGVWNTEAFF | TGTGCCAGCAGCGTAGAAGGGGTATGGAACACTGAAGCTTTCTTT
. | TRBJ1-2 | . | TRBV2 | CASSEYGYTF | TGTGCCAGCAGTGAATATGGCTACACCTTC
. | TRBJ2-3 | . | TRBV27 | CASSLIWGGQKDTQYF | TGTGCCAGCTCCCTTATATGGGGGGGGCAGAAAGATACGCAGTATTTT
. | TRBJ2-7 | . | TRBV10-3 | CAISNRAGASNPYEQYF | TGTGCCATCAGTAATAGGGCTGGGGCGTCAAACCCCTACGAGCAGTACTTC
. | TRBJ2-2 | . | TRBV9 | CASSVASGSNTGELFF | TGTGCCAGCAGCGTCGCCTCCGGGTCAAACACCGGGGAGCTGTTTTTT
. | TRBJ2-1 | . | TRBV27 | CASAWGVGNEQFF | TGTGCCAGCGCTTGGGGGGTGGGAAATGAGCAGTTCTTC
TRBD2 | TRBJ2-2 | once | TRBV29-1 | CSVATAGGNTGELFF | TGCAGCGTCGCAACAGCGGGGGGCAATACCGGGGAGCTGTTTTTT
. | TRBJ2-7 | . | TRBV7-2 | CASSLGGVSSYEQYF | TGTGCCAGCAGCCTCGGGGGTGTGAGCTCCTACGAGCAGTACTTC
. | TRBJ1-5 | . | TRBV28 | CASSLGKISNQPQHF | TGTGCCAGCAGTTTGGGGAAGATTAGCAATCAGCCCCAGCATTTT
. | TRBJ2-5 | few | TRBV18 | CASSPEQQETQYF | TGTGCCAGCTCACCGGAGCAGCAAGAGACCCAGTACTTC
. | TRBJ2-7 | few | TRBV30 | CAWSLERRAYEQYF | TGTGCCTGGAGCCTGGAGAGGAGGGCCTACGAGCAGTACTTC
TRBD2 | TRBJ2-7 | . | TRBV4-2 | CASSQDRLAGEGSYEQYF | TGTGCCAGCAGCCAGGATAGACTAGCGGGAGAAGGTTCCTACGAGCAGTACTTC
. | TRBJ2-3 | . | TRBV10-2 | CASSEFFAGATDTQYF | TGCGCCAGCAGTGAGTTTTTCGCGGGGGCCACAGATACGCAGTATTTT
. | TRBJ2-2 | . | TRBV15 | CATSRSGSIPTGELFF | TGTGCCACCAGCAGATCTGGGTCCATCCCCACCGGGGAGCTGTTTTTT
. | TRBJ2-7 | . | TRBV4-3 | CASSQGVNAYEQYF | TGCGCCAGCAGCCAAGGGGTGAATGCCTACGAGCAGTACTTC
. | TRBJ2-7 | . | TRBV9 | CASSVGAGTVAYEQYF | TGTGCCAGCAGCGTAGGGGCTGGGACCGTTGCCTACGAGCAGTACTTC
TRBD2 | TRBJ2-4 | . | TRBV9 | CASSVGGSAKNIQYF | TGTGCCAGCAGCGTAGGCGGGAGCGCCAAAAACATTCAGTACTTC
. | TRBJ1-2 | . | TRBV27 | CASSLGGLPNYYGYTF | TGTGCCAGCAGTTTAGGGGGCCTACCTAACTACTATGGCTACACCTTC
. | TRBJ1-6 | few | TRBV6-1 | CASHGLYNSPLHF | TGTGCCAGCCACGGGTTATATAATTCACCCCTCCACTTT
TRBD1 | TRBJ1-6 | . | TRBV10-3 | CAITGTGENSPLHF | TGTGCCATTACCGGGACAGGGGAGAATTCACCCCTCCACTTT
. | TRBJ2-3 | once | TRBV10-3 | CAISSNPGPTDTQYF | TGTGCCATCAGCTCTAATCCTGGTCCCACAGATACGCAGTATTTT
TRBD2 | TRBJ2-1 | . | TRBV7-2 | CASSYRTSAYNEQFF | TGTGCCAGCAGCTACCGGACTAGCGCCTACAATGAGCAGTTCTTC
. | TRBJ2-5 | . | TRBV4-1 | CASSQDRGGRETQYF | TGCGCCAGCAGCCAAGATAGGGGGGGGCGCGAGACCCAGTACTTC
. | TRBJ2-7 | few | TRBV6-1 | CASSDPAGIRYEQYF | TGTGCCAGCAGTGATCCAGCGGGTATCCGCTACGAGCAGTACTTC
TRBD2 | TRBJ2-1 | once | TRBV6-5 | CASKSGSSYNEQFF | TGTGCCAGCAAGAGCGGGAGCTCCTACAATGAGCAGTTCTTC
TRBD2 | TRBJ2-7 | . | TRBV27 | CASSPGGYEQYF | TGTGCCAGCAGCCCGGGGGGGTACGAGCAGTACTTC
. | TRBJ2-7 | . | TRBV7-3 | CASSSLGGEQYF | TGTGCCAGCAGCTCCTTAGGGGGAGAGCAGTACTTC
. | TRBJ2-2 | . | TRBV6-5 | CASSSGDTGELFF | TGTGCCAGCAGTTCCGGGGACACCGGGGAGCTGTTTTTT
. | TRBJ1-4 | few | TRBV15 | CATSRSSATNEKLFF | TGTGCCACCAGCAGGTCGTCTGCAACTAATGAAAAACTGTTTTTT
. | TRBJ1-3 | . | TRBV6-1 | CASRPLGNEGNTIYF | TGTGCCAGCAGGCCCTTGGGAAATGAAGGAAACACCATATATTTT
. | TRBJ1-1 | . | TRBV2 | CASSDQGPTEAFF | TGTGCCAGCAGTGATCAGGGCCCCACTGAAGCTTTCTTT
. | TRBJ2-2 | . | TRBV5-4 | CASSPRGNTGELFF | TGTGCCAGCAGCCCCAGGGGCAACACCGGGGAGCTGTTTTTT
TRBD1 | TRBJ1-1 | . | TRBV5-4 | CASSSGTGVNTEAFF | TGTGCCAGCAGCTCGGGGACAGGGGTGAACACTGAAGCTTTCTTT
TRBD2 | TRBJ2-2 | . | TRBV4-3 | CASSHSGLAGGGNTGELFF | TGCGCCAGCAGCCACTCGGGACTAGCGGGGGGAGGGAACACCGGGGAGCTGTTTTTT
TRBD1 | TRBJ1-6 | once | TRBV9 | CASSDSVGQGRSPLHF | TGTGCCAGCAGCGACTCTGTGGGACAGGGGCGTTCACCCCTCCACTTT
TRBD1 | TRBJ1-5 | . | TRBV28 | CASSLRTGVSNQPQHF | TGTGCCAGCAGTTTAAGAACAGGGGTTAGCAATCAGCCCCAGCATTTT
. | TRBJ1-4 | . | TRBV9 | CASSGSGAGGEKLFF | TGTGCCAGCAGCGGTTCAGGGGCAGGTGGGGAAAAACTGTTTTTT
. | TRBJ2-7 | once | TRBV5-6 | CASSSRSRAYEQYF | TGTGCCAGCAGCTCGAGAAGCAGGGCCTACGAGCAGTACTTC
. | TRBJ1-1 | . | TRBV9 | CASSATPDAGTEAFF | TGTGCCAGCAGCGCCACCCCCGATGCGGGGACTGAAGCTTTCTTT
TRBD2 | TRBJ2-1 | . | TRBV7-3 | CASSLDGTSFRFF | TGTGCCAGCAGCTTGGACGGGACTAGTTTTAGGTTCTTC
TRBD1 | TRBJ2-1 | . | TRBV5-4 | CASSLNRGNEQFF | TGTGCCAGCAGCTTGAACAGGGGCAATGAGCAGTTCTTC
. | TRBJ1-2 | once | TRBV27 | CASRALRGTLRGYGYTF | TGTGCCAGCAGGGCACTTCGGGGTACCCTCCGGGGCTATGGCTACACCTTC
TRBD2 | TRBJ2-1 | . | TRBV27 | CASSKPGLAPDEQFF | TGTGCCAGCAGCAAACCGGGACTAGCCCCCGATGAGCAGTTCTTC
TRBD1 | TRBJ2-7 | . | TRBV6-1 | CASTKRDSLYEQYF | TGTGCCAGCACTAAACGGGACAGTTTATACGAGCAGTACTTC